The 3 T cell receptor beta chains below come from one sample, sequenced in a study of T-cell memory formation after mild COVID-19. TCRdb analysed the 5' RACE reads with MiXCR anew, one entry per CDR3 protein. Of about 350,000 distinct CDR3 sequences detected, approximately 22% appear once; the ten largest clones hold roughly a fifth. The source material was PBMCs or a T cell subset sorted from them (not recorded which). The source of these receptors is a man younger than 30 who had mild COVID-19 (a few samples of this study predate the infection). Cell type and time point are not known.

The chain uses TRBV12-3 or TRBV12-4 and TRBJ2-2; no clear D. Trimming shortened V by 3 bases and J by 4 bases, and 12 bases separated the two germline ends. This CDR3 is built from 15 residues. CDR3 region: CASSLTPTSTGELFF. CDR3 sequence (DNA): TGTGCCAGCAGTTTGACGCCAACCAGCACCGGGGAGCTGTTTTTT.

This clonotype was seen a few times. The V gene is TRBV12-3 or TRBV12-4, the J gene TRBJ2-7, with D possibly TRBD1 on 6 matching bases. V gave up 6 bases and J gave up 4 bases, with 19 bases separating them. The CDR3 contains 15 residues. The CDR3 DNA reads TGTGCCAGCAGGGGATATGGTGAGGGGGTGTACGAGCAGTACTTC. Its protein is CASRGYGEGVYEQYF.

CDR3 sequence (DNA): TGTGCCAGCAGCGAGTGGGGGACAGAAGAGACCCAGTACTTC. Translation: CASSEWGTEETQYF. The chain uses TRBV6-2 or TRBV6-3 and TRBJ2-5; TRBD1 agrees at 7 bases. The germline V gene has CDR1 MNHEY and CDR2 SVGEGT. V was clipped by 6 bases and J by 3 bases; unmatched bases: 7. This CDR3 contains 14 residues.